Listed here is a single T cell receptor beta chain. These data come from a study of neoadjuvant anti-PD-1 for oral cavity cancer. Study-level information: Patients without progression got a fourth dose around day 43.

Time point indicated: after neoadjuvant nivolumab, at surgical resection. The method was immunoSEQ multiplex PCR; TCRdb's version includes in-frame clones alone and lacks a portion of them. The sample holds roughly 36,000 clones, roughly 35% seen once. Deletions cut 6 bases from V and 4 bases from J, with 15 bases between. Germline V gene sequence: CDR1 SGHAT, CDR2 FQNNGV. CDR3 length: 14 amino acids. The input for sequencing was tumor tissue, taken after nivolumab (anti-PD-1) treatment. This receptor was taken from a person aged 35 to 85 with oral cavity squamous cell carcinoma. The chain employs TRBV11-2 and TRBJ2-5, with D unclear. The CDR3 region has the DNA TGTGCCAGCAGGCTATCTGGCAGAAGAGAGACCCAGTACTTC. Translating gives CASRLSGRRETQYF. The full variable domain, its missing parts supplied by reference TRBV11-2 and TRBJ2-5, is EAGVAQSPRYKIIEKRQSVAFWCNPISGHATLYWYQQILGQGPKLLIQFQNNGVVDDSQLPKDRFSAERLKGVDSTLKIQPAKLEDSAVYLCASRLSGRRETQYFGPGTRLLVL.